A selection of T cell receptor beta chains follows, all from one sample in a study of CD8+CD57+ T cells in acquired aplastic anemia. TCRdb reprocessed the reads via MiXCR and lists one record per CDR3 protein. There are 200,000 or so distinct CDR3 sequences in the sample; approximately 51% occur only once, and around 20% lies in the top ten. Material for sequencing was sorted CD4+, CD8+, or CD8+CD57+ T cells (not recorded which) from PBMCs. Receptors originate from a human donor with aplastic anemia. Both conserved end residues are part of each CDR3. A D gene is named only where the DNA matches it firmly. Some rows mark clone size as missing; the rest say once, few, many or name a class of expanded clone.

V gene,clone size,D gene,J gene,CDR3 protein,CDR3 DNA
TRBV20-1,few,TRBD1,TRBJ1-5,CSARVGPEDRGIGGQPQHF,TGCAGTGCTCGGGTGGGGCCTGAGGACAGGGGCATTGGAGGTCAGCCCCAGCATTTT
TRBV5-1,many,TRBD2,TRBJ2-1,CASSPRLAATNNEQFF,TGCGCCAGCAGCCCAAGACTAGCCGCTACTAACAATGAGCAGTTCTTC
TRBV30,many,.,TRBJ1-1,CAWRGTAVEAFF,TGTGCCTGGAGGGGGACGGCAGTTGAAGCTTTCTTT
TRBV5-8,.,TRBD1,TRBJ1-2,CASSADRGRVYGYTF,TGTGCCAGCAGCGCGGACAGGGGGCGCGTCTATGGCTACACCTTC
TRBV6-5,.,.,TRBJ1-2,CASSYGGQLNYGYTF,TGTGCCAGCAGTTACGGGGGTCAGCTTAACTATGGCTACACCTTC
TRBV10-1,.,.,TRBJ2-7,CASSEARRPYEQYF,TGCGCCAGCAGTGAGGCCAGGAGACCCTACGAGCAGTACTTC
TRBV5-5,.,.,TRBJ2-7,CASSSQYEQYF,TGTGCCAGCAGCTCCCAGTACGAGCAGTACTTC
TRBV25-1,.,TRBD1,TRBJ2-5,CASSLGNRGQETQYF,TGTGCCAGCAGCTTAGGAAACAGGGGTCAAGAGACCCAGTACTTC
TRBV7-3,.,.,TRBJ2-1,CASSSEGLQSGDEQFF,TGCGCCAGCAGCTCGGAAGGCCTCCAATCCGGGGATGAGCAGTTCTTC
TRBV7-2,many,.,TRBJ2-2,CASSKGGAGRTGELFF,TGTGCCAGCAGCAAGGGGGGGGCCGGCCGTACCGGGGAGCTGTTTTTT